Detailed here is one T cell receptor beta chain. The record originates from a study of blood T cell repertoires in COVID-19. Study as a whole: There were acute and convalescent COVID-19 samples, and they came from the United States, Italy and Spain.

Sequenced by immunoSEQ multiplex PCR; TCRdb stores in-frame clones only, minus some. This table has a few hundred thousand clones, over 85% appearing once. Germline-derived CDR1 and CDR2 are SNHLY and FYNNEI. The CDR3 is made up of 16 amino acids. V shed 5 bases and J 1 base; nucleotides not matched to a gene: 10. The TCR was taken from a woman aged 25 to 39 with COVID-19, enrolled during active disease. The rearrangement joins TRBV2 to TRBJ1-2, with TRBD1 matching 7 bases. Sequencing was carried out using peripheral blood. The CDR3 DNA is TGTGCCAGCAGTTCCCGGACAGGAAGGCATAACTATGGCTACACCTTC. It codes for CASSSRTGRHNYGYTF.